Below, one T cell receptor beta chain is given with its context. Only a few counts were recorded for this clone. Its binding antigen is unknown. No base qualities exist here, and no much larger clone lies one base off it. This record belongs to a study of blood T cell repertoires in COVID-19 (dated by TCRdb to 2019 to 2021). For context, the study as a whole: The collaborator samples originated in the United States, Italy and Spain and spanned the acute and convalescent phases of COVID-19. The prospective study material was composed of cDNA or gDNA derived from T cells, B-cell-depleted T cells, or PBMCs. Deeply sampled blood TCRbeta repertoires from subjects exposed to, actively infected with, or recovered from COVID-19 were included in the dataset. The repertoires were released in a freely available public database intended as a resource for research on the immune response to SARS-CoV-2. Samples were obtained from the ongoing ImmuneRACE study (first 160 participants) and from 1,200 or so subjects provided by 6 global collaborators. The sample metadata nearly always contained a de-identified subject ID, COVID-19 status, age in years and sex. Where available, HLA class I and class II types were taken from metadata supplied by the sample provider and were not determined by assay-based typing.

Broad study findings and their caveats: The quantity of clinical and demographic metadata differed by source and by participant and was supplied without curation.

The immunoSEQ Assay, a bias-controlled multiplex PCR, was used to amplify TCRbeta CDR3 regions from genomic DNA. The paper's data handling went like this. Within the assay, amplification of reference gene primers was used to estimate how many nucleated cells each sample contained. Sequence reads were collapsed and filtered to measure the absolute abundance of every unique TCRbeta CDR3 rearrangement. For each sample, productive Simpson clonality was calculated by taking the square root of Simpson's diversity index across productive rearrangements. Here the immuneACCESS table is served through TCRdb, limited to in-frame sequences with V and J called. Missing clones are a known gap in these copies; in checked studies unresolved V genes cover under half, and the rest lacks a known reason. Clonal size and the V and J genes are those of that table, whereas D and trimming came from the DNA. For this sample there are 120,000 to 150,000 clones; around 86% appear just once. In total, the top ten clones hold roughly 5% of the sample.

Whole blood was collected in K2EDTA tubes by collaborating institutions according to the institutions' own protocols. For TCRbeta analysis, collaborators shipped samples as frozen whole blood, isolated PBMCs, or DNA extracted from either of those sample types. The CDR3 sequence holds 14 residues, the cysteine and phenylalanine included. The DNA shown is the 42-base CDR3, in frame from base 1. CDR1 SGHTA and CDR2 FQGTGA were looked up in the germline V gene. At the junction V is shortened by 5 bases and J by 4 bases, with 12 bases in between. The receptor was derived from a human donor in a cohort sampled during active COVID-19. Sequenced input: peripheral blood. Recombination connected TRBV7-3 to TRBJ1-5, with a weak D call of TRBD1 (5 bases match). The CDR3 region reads CASSPQQGNQPQHF. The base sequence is TGTGCCAGCAGCCCCCAGCAGGGAAATCAGCCCCAGCATTTT.